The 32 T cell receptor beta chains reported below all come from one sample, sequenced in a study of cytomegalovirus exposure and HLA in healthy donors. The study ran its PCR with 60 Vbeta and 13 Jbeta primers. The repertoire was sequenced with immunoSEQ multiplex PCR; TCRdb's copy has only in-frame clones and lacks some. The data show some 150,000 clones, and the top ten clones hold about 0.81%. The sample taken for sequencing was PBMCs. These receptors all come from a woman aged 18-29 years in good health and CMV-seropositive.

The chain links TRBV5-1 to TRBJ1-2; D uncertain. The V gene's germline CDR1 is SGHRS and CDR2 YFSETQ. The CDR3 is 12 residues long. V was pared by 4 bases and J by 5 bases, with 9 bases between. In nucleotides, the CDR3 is TGCGCCAGCAGCCCGACTCAGTATGGCTACACCTTC. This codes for CASSPTQYGYTF.

This chain's CDR3 is CASSEDRGLPYNEQFF. DNA of the CDR3: TGTGCCAGCAGTGAGGACAGGGGCCTGCCCTACAATGAGCAGTTCTTC. This sequence joins TRBV6-4 and TRBJ2-1; TRBD1 matches 9 bases. J gave up 2 bases and V 3 bases, and 5 bases lay outside the gene matches. There are 16 residues in the CDR3. Germline assignment: CDR1 MRHNA and CDR2 SNTAGT.

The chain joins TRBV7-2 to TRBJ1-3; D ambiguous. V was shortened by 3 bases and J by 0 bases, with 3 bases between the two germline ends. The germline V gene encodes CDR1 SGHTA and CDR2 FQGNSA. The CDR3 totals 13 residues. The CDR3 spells CASSFYSGNTIYF. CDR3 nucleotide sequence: TGTGCCAGCAGCTTCTACTCTGGAAACACCATATATTTT.

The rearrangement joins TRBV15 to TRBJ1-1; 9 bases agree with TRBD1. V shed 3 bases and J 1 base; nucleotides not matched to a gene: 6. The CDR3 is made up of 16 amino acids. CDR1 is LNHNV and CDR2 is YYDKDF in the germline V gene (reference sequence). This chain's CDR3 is CATSRNRGLRNTEAFF. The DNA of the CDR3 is TGTGCCACCAGCAGGAACAGGGGGCTGAGGAACACTGAAGCTTTCTTT.

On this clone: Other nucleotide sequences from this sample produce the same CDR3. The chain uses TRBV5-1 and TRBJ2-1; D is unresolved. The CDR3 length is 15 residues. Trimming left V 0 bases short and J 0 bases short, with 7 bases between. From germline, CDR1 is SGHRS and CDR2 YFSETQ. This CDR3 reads CASSLVGSSYNEQFF. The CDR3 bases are TGCGCCAGCAGCTTGGTGGGCAGCTCCTACAATGAGCAGTTCTTC. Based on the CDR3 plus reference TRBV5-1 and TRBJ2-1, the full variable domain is KAGVTQTPRYLIKTRGQQVTLSCSPISGHRSVSWYQQTPGQGLQFLFEYFSETQRNKGNFPGRFSGRQFSNSRSEMNVSTLELGDSALYLCASSLVGSSYNEQFFGPGTRLTVL.

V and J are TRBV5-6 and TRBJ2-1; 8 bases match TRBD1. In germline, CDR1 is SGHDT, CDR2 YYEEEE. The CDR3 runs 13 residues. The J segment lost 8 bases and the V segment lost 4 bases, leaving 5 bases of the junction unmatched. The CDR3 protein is CASSLDRAHEQFF. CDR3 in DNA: TGTGCCAGCAGCCTGGACAGGGCCCATGAGCAGTTCTTC.

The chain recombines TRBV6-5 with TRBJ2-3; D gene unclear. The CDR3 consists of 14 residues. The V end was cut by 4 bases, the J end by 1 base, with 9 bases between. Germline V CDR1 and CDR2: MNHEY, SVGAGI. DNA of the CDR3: TGTGCCAGCAGTTCCATTTTTGGCACAGATACGCAGTATTTT. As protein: CASSSIFGTDTQYF.

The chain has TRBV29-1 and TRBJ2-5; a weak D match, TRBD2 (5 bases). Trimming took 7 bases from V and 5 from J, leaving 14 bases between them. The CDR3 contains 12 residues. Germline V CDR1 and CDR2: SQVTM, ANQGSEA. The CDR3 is CSAPRGGETQYF. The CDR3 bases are TGCAGCGCCCCTCGGGGTGGGGAGACCCAGTACTTC. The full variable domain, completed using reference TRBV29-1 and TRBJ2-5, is SAVISQKPSRDICQRGTSLTIQCQVDSQVTMMFWYRQQPGQSLTLIATANQGSEATYESGFVIDKFPISRPNLTFSTLTVSNMSPEDSSIYLCSAPRGGETQYFGPGTRLLVL.

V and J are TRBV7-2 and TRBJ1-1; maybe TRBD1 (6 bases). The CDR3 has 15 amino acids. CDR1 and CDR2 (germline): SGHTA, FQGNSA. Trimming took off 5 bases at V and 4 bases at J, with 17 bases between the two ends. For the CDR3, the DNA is TGTGCCAGCAGCGAACAGGGTCTCATAAGCACTGAAGCTTTCTTT. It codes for CASSEQGLISTEAFF.

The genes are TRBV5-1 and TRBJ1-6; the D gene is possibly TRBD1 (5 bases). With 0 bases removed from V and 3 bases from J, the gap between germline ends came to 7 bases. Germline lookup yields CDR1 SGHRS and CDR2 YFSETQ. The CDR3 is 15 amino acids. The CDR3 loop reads CASSLDQGYNSPLHF. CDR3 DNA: TGCGCCAGCAGCTTGGATCAGGGCTATAATTCACCCCTCCACTTT.

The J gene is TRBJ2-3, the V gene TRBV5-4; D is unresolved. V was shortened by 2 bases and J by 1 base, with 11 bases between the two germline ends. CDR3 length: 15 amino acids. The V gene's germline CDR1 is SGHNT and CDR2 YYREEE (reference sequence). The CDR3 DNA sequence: TGTGCCAGCAGCTTCAAGCTTCGAGGCACAGATACGCAGTATTTT. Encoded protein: CASSFKLRGTDTQYF.

The CDR3 is CASSATKNEQFF. CDR3 nucleotide sequence: TGTGCCAGCAGCGCGACTAAAAATGAGCAGTTCTTC. The genes are TRBV9 and TRBJ2-1; possible D gene TRBD2, 5 bases. V shed 3 bases and J shed 7 bases, with 8 bases lying between them. This CDR3 comprises 12 residues. The germline V gene has CDR1 SGDLS and CDR2 YYNGEE.

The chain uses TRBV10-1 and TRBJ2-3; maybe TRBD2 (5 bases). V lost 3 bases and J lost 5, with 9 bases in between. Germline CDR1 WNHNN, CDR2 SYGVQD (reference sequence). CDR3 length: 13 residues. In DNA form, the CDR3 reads TGCGCCAGCAGTGACTCTGGGAGAGATACGCAGTATTTT. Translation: CASSDSGRDTQYF.

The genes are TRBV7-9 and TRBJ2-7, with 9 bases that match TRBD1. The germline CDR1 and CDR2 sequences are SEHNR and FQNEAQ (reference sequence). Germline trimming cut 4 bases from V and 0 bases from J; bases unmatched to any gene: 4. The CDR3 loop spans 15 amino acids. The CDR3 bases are TGTGCCAGCAGCTGGGGACAGGGAGTCTCCTACGAGCAGTACTTC. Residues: CASSWGQGVSYEQYF.

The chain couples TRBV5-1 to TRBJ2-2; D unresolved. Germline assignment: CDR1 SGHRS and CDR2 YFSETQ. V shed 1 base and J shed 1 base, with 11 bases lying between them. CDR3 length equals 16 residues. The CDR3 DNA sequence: TGCGCCAGCAGCTTGACGCCACCAGAGAACACCGGGGAGCTGTTTTTT. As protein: CASSLTPPENTGELFF.

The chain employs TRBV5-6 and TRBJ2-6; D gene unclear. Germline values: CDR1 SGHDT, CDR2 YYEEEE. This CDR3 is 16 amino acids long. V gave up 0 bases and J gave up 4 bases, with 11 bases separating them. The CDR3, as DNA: TGTGCCAGCAGCTTGGCCCCGACAACCGGGGCCAACGTCCTGACTTTC. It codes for CASSLAPTTGANVLTF.

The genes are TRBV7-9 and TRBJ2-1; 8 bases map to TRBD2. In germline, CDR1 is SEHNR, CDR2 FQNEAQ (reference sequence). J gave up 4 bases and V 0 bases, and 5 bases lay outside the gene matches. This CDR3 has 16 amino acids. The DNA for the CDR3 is TGTGCCAGCAGCTTAGCGGGACTAGTATTTTACAATGAGCAGTTCTTC. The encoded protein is CASSLAGLVFYNEQFF.

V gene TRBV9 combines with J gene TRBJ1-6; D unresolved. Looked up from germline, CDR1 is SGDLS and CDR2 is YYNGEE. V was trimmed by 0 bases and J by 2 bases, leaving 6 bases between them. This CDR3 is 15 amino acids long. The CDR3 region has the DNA TGTGCCAGCAGCGTAGGAGGAGCCTATAATTCACCCCTCCACTTT. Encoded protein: CASSVGGAYNSPLHF.

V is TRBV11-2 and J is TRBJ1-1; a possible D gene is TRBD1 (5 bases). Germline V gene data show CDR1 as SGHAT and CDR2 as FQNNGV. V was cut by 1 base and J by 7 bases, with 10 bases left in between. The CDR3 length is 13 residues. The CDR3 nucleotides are TGTGCCAGCAGCTTAGCCCCGGGGGTTGAAGCTTTCTTT. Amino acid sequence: CASSLAPGVEAFF. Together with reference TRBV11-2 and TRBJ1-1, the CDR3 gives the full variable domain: EAGVAQSPRYKIIEKRQSVAFWCNPISGHATLYWYQQILGQGPKLLIQFQNNGVVDDSQLPKDRFSAERLKGVDSTLKIQPAKLEDSAVYLCASSLAPGVEAFFGQGTRLTVV.

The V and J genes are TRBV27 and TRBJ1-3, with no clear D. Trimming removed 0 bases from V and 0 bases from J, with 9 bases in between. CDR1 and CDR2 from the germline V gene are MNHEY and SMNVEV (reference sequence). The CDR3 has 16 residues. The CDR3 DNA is TGTGCCAGCAGTTTATCGCCAGGCCTCTCTGGAAACACCATATATTTT. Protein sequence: CASSLSPGLSGNTIYF.

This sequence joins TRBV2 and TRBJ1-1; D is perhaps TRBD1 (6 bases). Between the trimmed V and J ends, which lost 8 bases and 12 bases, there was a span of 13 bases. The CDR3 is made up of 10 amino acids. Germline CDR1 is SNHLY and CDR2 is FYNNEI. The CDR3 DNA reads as TGTGCCAGCGGGGGCATCCGGACTTTCTTT. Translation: CASGGIRTFF.

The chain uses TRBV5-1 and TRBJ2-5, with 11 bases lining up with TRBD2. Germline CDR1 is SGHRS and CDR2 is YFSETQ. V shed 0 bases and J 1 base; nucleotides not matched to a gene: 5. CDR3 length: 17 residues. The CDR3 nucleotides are TGCGCCAGCAGCTTGGGCGGGACTAGCGGCATCCAAGAGACCCAGTACTTC. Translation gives CASSLGGTSGIQETQYF.

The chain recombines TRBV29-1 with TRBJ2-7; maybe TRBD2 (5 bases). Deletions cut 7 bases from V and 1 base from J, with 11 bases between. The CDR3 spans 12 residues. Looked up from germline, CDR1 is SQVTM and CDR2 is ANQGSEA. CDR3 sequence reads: CSAGDSSYEQYF. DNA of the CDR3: TGCAGCGCCGGGGATTCGTCCTACGAGCAGTACTTC.

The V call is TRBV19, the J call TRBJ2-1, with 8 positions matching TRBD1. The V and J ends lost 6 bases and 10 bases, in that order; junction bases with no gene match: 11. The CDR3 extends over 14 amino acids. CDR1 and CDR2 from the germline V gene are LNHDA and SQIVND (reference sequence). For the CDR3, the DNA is TGTGCCAGTAGGAACAGGGGGGCCTCCAGGGAGCAGTTCTTC. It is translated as CASRNRGASREQFF.

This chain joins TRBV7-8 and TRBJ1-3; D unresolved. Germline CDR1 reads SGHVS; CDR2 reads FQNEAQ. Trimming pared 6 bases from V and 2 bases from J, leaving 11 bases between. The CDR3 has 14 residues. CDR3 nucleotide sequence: TGTGCCAGCAGTATCGTTTCCCCTGGAAACACCATATATTTT. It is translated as CASSIVSPGNTIYF.

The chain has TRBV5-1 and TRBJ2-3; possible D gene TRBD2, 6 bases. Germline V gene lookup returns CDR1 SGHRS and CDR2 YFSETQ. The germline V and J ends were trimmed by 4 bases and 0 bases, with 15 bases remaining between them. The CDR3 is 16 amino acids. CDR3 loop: CASSLLAPTSTDTQYF. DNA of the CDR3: TGCGCCAGCAGCCTGCTAGCGCCCACTAGCACAGATACGCAGTATTTT.

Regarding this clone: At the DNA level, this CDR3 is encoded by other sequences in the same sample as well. The CDR3 protein is CAWSVRDTQYF. DNA of the CDR3: TGTGCCTGGAGTGTCCGTGATACGCAGTATTTT. The rearrangement uses TRBV30 and TRBJ2-3; D remains ambiguous. This CDR3 spans 11 amino acids. Trimming cost V 0 bases and J 6 bases, with 4 bases left between them. Germline V gene lookup returns CDR1 GTSNPN and CDR2 SVGIG (reference sequence).

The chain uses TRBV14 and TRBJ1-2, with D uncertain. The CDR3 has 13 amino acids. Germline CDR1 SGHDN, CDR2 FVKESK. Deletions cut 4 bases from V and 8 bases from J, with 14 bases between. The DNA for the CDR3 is TGTGCCAGCAGCCGAACCGGGGTATACGGCTACACCTTC. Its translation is CASSRTGVYGYTF.

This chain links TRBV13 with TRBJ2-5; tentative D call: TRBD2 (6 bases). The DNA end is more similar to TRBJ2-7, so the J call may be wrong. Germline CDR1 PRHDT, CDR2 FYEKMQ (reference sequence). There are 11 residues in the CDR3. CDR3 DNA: TGTGCCAGCAGCCGCGGGAACGAGCAGTACTTC. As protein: CASSRGNEQYF.

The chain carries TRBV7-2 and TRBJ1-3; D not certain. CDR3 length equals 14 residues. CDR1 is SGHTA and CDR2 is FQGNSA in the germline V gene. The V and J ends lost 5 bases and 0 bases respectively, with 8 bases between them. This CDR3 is CASSVESSGNTIYF. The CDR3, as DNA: TGTGCCAGCAGCGTAGAGAGCTCTGGAAACACCATATATTTT.

The CDR3 bases are TGTGCTAGTGGTTTGGCCGGGACAGGGGTGTTCTACGAGCAGTACTTC. The encoded protein is CASGLAGTGVFYEQYF. V usage is TRBV12-5 and J usage is TRBJ2-7; the match to TRBD1 covers 10 bases. Trimming cost V 1 base and J 3 bases; bases outside gene matches: 6. The CDR3 runs to 16 residues. Per the germline V gene, CDR1 is LGHNT and CDR2 is FRNRAP. Looking up the rest from reference TRBV12-5 and TRBJ2-7 gives the full variable domain: DARVTQTPRHKVTEMGQEVTMRCQPILGHNTVFWYRQTMMQGLELLAYFRNRAPLDDSGMPKDRFSAEMPDATLATLKIQPSEPRDSAVYFCASGLAGTGVFYEQYFGPGTRLTVT.

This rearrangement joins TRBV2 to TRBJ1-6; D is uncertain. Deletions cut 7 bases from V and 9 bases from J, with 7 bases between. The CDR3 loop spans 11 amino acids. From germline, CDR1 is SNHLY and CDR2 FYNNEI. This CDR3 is CASNRGSPLHF. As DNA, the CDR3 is TGTGCCAGCAACCGGGGTTCACCCCTCCACTTT.